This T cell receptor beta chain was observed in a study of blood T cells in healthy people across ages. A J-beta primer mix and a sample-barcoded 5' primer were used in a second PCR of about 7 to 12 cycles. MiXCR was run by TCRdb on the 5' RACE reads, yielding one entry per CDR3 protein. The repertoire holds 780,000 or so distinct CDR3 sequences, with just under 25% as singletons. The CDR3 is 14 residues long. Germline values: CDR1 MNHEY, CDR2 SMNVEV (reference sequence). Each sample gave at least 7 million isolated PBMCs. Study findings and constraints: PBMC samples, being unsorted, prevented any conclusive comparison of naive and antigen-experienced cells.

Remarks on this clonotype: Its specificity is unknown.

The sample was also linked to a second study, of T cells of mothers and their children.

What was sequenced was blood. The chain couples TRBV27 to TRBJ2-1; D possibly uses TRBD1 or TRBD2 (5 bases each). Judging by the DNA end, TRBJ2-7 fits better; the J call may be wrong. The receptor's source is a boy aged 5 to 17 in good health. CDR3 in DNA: TGTGCCAGCAGTTTGGGACGGAACCTAGGCGAGCAGTACTTC. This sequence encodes CASSLGRNLGEQYF.